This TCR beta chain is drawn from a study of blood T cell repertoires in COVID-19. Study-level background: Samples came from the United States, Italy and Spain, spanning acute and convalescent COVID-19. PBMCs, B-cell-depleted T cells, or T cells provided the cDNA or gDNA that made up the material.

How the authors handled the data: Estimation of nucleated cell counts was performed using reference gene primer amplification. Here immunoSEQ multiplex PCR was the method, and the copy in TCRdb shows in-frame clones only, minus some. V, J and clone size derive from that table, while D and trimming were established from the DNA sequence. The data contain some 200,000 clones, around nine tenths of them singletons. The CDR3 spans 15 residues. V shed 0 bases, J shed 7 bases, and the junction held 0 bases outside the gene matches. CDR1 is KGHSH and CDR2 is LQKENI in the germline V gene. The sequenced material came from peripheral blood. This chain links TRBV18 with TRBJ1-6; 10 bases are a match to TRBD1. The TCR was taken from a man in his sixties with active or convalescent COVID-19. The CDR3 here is CASSPPDRGNSPLHF. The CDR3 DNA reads TGTGCCAGCTCACCACCGGACAGGGGGAATTCACCCCTCCACTTT.